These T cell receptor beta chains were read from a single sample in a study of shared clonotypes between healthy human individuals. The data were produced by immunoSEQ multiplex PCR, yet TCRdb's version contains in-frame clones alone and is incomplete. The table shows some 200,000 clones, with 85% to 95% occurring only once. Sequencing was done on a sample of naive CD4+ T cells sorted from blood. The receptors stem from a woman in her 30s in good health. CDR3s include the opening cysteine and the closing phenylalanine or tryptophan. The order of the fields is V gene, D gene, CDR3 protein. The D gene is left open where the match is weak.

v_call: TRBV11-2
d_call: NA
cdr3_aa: CASSLTGRHYEQYF

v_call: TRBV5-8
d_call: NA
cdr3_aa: CASSLAAGNYEQYF

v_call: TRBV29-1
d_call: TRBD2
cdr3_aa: CSVGGGLTDTQYF

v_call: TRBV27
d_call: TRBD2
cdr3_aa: CASSPLSGAYEQYF

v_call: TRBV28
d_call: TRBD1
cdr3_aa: CASSPGTGTYEQYF

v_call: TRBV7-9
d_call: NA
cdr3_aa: CASSYSTAVEKLFF

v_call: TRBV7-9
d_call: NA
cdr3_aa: CASRSTGGGRTEAFF

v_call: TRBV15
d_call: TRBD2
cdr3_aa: CATSRQLAGGYNEQFF

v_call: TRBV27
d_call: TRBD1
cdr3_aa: CASSLQQGAEGYTF

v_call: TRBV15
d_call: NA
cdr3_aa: CATSRDISADTQYF

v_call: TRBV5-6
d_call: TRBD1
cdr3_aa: CASSLEGTGPYEQYF

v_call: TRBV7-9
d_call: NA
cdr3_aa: CASTIQGAGNTIYF

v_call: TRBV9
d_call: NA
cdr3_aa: CASSVAGVGGETQYF

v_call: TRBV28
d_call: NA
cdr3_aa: CASRPPLGGGISSYEQYF

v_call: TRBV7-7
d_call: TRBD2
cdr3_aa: CASSAGVRGQETQYF

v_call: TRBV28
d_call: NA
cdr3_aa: CASTDFAGFYEQYF

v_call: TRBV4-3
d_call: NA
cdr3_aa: CASSQERRGRPYEQYF

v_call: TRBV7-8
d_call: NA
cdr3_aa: CASSPYRVRNTGELFF

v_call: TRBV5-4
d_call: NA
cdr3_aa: CASSLELEGEQFF

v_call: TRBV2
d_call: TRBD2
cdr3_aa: CASTLSGLSYEQYF

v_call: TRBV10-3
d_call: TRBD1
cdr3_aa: CAIRTDRAGETQYF

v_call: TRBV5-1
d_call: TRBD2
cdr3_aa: CASSLEWVAGVDTQYF

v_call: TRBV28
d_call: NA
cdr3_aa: CASRKGRIGYTF

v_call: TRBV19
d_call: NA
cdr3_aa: CASSPREYSYEQYF

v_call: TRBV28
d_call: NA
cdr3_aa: CASTDGGVQPQHF

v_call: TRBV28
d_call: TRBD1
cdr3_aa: CASRPTGLSGELFF

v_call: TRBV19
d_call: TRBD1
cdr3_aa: CASSLGQKGYTF

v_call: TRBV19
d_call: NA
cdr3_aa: CASSIEGVGYTF

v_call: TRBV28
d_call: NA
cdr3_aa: CASSLSLAAGNTIYF

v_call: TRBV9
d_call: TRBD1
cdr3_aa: CASSSRDRDNQPQHF

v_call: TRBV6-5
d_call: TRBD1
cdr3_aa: CASSPDRASYEQYF